The clone carrying this TCR beta chain was seen just once. No antigen is known for it. This sample stems from a study of cytomegalovirus exposure and HLA in healthy donors. The study, taken as a whole, reports: In a later analysis, a genetic analysis reported fewer productive-TCR N-insertions in an Asian-associated ancestry cluster than the cohort average. It was only CMV serostatus that was available as immune exposure information. Around 160 TCR beta chains were listed as cytomegalovirus-associated.

Per the germline V gene, CDR1 is SNHLY and CDR2 is FYNNEI. V dropped 5 bases and J dropped 4 bases, with 20 bases sitting between them. This CDR3 has 16 amino acids. This PCR relied on a set of 60 Vbeta primers and 13 Jbeta primers. Data came from immunoSEQ multiplex PCR; TCRdb stores just in-frame clones and leaves some out. The sample lists 60,000 or so clones, about 90% occurring once. Sequences were obtained from PBMCs. This chain joins TRBV2 and TRBJ1-2; D is perhaps TRBD1 (6 bases). This clonotype originated in a man aged 25 to 40 in good health and CMV-seropositive. For the CDR3, the DNA is TGTGCCAGCAGTATGGGTCACGGCAGGACAGCCTATGGCTACACCTTC. Protein product: CASSMGHGRTAYGYTF.